This entry lists 14 T cell receptor beta chains sequenced from one sample in a study of metastatic and nonmetastatic thyroid tumors. Using MiXCR, TCRdb re-called clones from the PCR reads. The table records some 20,000 clones, 24% of them present only once. There were no patients who had received any treatment before thyroid surgery. The sequenced sample was tumor tissue. These receptor sequences come from a female donor with papillary thyroid cancer or a benign thyroid nodule (not recorded which). Some clones in this sample may be carry-over from other donors' samples.

The CDR3 here is CASSLSPSGGSTGELFF. CDR3 sequence (DNA): TGCGCCAGCAGCTTGAGCCCTAGCGGGGGGTCGACCGGGGAGCTGTTTTTT. J is TRBJ2-2 and V is TRBV5-1, with 11 bases fitting TRBD2. The V gene end was trimmed by 1 base and the J gene end by 5 bases; junction bases not matched to a gene: 7. This CDR3 has 17 residues. In germline, CDR1 is SGHRS, CDR2 YFSETQ.

This clone qualifies as medium-sized. The chain links TRBV30 to TRBJ2-7; 7 bases fit TRBD2. The ends lost 0 bases at V and 0 bases at J; junction bases unmatched: 14. Germline assignment: CDR1 GTSNPN and CDR2 SVGIG (reference sequence). The CDR3 spans 18 residues. CDR3 amino acids: CAWSVRWRPGLPSYEQYF. CDR3 coding DNA: TGTGCCTGGAGTGTACGTTGGAGGCCGGGACTACCCTCCTACGAGCAGTACTTC.

The V gene is TRBV5-4, the J gene TRBJ2-2, with TRBD2 matching 8 bases. CDR1 and CDR2 (germline): SGHNT, YYREEE (reference sequence). J was trimmed by 5 bases and V by 2 bases; bases with no gene match: 2. CDR3 length: 14 residues. The CDR3 loop is CASSFGGRTGELFF. CDR3 bases: TGTGCCAGCAGCTTTGGCGGGAGGACCGGGGAGCTGTTTTTT. Combining the CDR3 with reference TRBV5-4 and TRBJ2-2 gives the whole variable domain ETGVTQSPTHLIKTRGQQVTLRCSSQSGHNTVSWYQQALGQGPQFIFQYYREEENGRGNFPPRFSGLQFPNYSSELNVNALELDDSALYLCASSFGGRTGELFFGEGSRLTVL.

In this sample, this clone turned up many times. The chain combines TRBV30 with TRBJ2-7, with D tentatively TRBD2 (8 bases). From germline, CDR1 is GTSNPN and CDR2 SVGIG (reference sequence). With 4 bases removed from V and 7 bases from J, the gap between germline ends came to 23 bases. This CDR3 spans 15 amino acids. The CDR3 DNA reads as TGTGCCTGGAAAGCGGGAGACAGGGATGGTGGGGAGCAGTACTTC. Translating it yields CAWKAGDRDGGEQYF.

This clone was seen a few times. The rearrangement joins TRBV19 to TRBJ1-5; D perhaps matches TRBD1 (5 bases). CDR3 size: 12 residues. CDR1 LNHDA and CDR2 SQIVND come from the germline V gene (reference sequence). Trimming left V 0 bases short and J 11 bases short, with 8 bases between. The CDR3: CASSIEGPAQHF. In DNA, the CDR3 is TGTGCCAGTAGTATAGAGGGACCTGCCCAGCATTTT.

In its sample, this clone was seen many times. A much more abundant neighbour one base away suggests this may be a read error. The rearrangement links TRBV29-1 to TRBJ1-3; unclear D gene. This CDR3 has 16 amino acids. From germline, CDR1 is SQVTM and CDR2 ANQGSEA. Written as DNA, the CDR3 is TGCAGCGTTGAGACGGATGAAATCGACCCTGGAGACACCATATATTTT. This sequence encodes CSVETDEIDPGDTIYF.

This clone has a count of ten or more. The CDR3 DNA reads TGTGCCAGCAGTTACTCGTGGGGAGGGCCCGGGGAGCTGTTTTTT. Translated, it gives CASSYSWGGPGELFF. This chain connects TRBV6-2 or TRBV6-3 to TRBJ2-2, with 7 bases that match TRBD2. The CDR3 spans 15 residues. In germline, CDR1 is MNHEY, CDR2 SVGEGT. The V gene end was trimmed by 0 bases and the J gene end by 6 bases; junction bases not matched to a gene: 4.

This clone was observed at least ten times. This sequence may be a read error, since a much larger clone differs from it by one base. Within the sample, other DNA sequences also encode this same CDR3. V gene TRBV19 combines with J gene TRBJ1-1; D call uncertain. Germline V gives CDR1 LNHDA, CDR2 SQIVND (reference sequence). This CDR3 region has 11 residues. CDR3 amino acids: CAIQRNAEAFF. The CDR3 DNA sequence: TGTGCCATTCAGCGGAACGCTGAAGCTTTCTTT.

The sample holds many counts of this clone. The gene calls are TRBV2 and TRBJ2-2; D may correspond to TRBD1 or TRBD2 (5 bases each). V lost 0 bases and J lost 6, with 5 bases in between. The CDR3 is 13 residues long. Germline CDR1 is SNHLY and CDR2 is FYNNEI. This chain's CDR3 is CASSEAGPGELFF. The CDR3 DNA is TGTGCCAGCAGTGAAGCGGGACCCGGGGAGCTGTTTTTT.

The chain carries TRBV10-2 and TRBJ1-1, with D perhaps TRBD1 (6 bases). Trimming stripped 3 bases from V and 5 bases from J, with 13 bases between. Germline V gene data show CDR1 as WSHSY and CDR2 as SAAADI. The CDR3 loop spans 14 amino acids. CDR3: CASSDQGSRTEAFF. CDR3 in DNA: TGCGCCAGCAGTGATCAGGGGTCTAGAACTGAAGCTTTCTTT.

The CDR3 spells CASRHHQGCSSPLHF. CDR3 bases: TGTGCCAGCCGGCACCACCAGGGGTGTTCTTCACCCCTCCACTTT. This chain connects TRBV28 to TRBJ1-6; weak D call: TRBD1 (6 bases). The ends were cut back, 8 bases at V and 9 bases at J, with 20 bases in the middle. CDR3 size: 15 residues. Germline V lookup: CDR1 MDHEN, CDR2 SYDVKM.

This clone has just a few counts. One base away lies a much larger clone, so this may be a sequencing read error. The genes are TRBV20-1 and TRBJ2-1, with 7 bases lining up with TRBD2. From germline, CDR1 is DFQATT and CDR2 SNEGSKA (reference sequence). The CDR3 runs 16 residues. CDR3 amino acids: CSAISSAGFSYNEQSF. The CDR3 nucleotides are TGCAGTGCTATTTCTTCAGCGGGATTCTCCTACAATGAGCAGTCCTTC.

This clone was seen ten or more times. The V call is TRBV19, the J call TRBJ2-5; a weak D match, TRBD1 (5 bases). Trimming took off 3 bases at V and 7 bases at J, with 27 bases between the two ends. CDR3 size: 18 residues. Germline V gene sequence: CDR1 LNHDA, CDR2 SQIVND (reference sequence). CDR3 region: CASSIRPGQGRQKGTQYF. The CDR3 coding sequence is TGTGCCAGTAGTATCCGTCCTGGGCAGGGCCGCCAAAAGGGGACCCAGTACTTC.

V and J are TRBV11-2 and TRBJ1-4; possible D gene TRBD1, 5 bases. V lost 3 bases and J lost 10, with 15 bases in between. Germline V gene sequence: CDR1 SGHAT, CDR2 FQNNGV. The CDR3 is made up of 14 amino acids. CDR3 loop: CASSFVGGTGKLFF. CDR3 nucleotide sequence: TGTGCCAGCAGCTTCGTTGGGGGGACCGGAAAACTGTTTTTT.